This T cell receptor (beta chain) was found in a study of shared clonotypes between healthy human individuals. The run depth of the assay was deep. The table came from immunoSEQ multiplex PCR; TCRdb's copy has only in-frame clones and leaves some out. The sample has some 2.1 million clones, 85% to 95% seen once. The CDR3 has 16 amino acids. V shed 4 bases and J 6 bases; nucleotides not matched to a gene: 15. Per germline, CDR1 LNHNV and CDR2 YYDKDF (reference sequence). The sequence came from a man aged 18 to 35 in good health. The chain combines TRBV15 with TRBJ2-7; 7 bases map to TRBD2. Input material: naive CD4+ T cells sorted from blood. Subset specified: CD45RA+ positively selected. The CDR3 sequence: CATSKGKRDSAGEQYF. Written as DNA, the CDR3 is TGTGCCACCAGCAAGGGTAAGCGGGATTCAGCGGGCGAGCAGTACTTC.